Listed below are T cell receptor beta chains from one sample, sequenced in a study of beta chain features in type 1 diabetes. This table comes from immunoSEQ multiplex PCR, and its TCRdb copy is limited to in-frame clones, with some not included. The repertoire holds 300,000 or so clones, with approximately 10% as singletons. The material sequenced was central memory CD4+ T cells from blood. These receptor sequences come from a man aged 25-45 years with type 1 diabetes. CDR3s include the opening cysteine and the closing phenylalanine or tryptophan. Each record gives: J gene, clone size, D gene, V gene, CDR3 DNA, CDR3 protein. A D gene is named only where the DNA matches it firmly. Some rows have no size entry. The others give once, few or many, or a class for an expanded clone.

TRBJ2-3 NA NA TRBV7-9 TGTGCCAGCAGCCCAGCCGCTACGGATACGCAGTATTTT CASSPAATDTQYF
TRBJ2-7 few TRBD1 TRBV19 TGTGCCATCGACCAAGCGGCGACAGGGAATGGAGTATCCTACGAGCAGTACTTC CAIDQAATGNGVSYEQYF
TRBJ1-5 few NA TRBV5-5 TGTGCCAGCAGTAGGGACTTCAGCTCCCAGCCCCAGCATTTT CASSRDFSSQPQHF
TRBJ1-2 few TRBD1 TRBV9 TGTGCCAGCAGCCTGGACAGGGGATATGGCTACACCTTC CASSLDRGYGYTF
TRBJ2-7 NA TRBD1 TRBV4-1 TGCGCCAGCAGCCAAGAAGGGGGCCAACCTTACGAGCAGTACTTC CASSQEGGQPYEQYF
TRBJ2-3 few NA TRBV7-6 TGTGCCAGCAGCCCAAGCCGGAGCACAGATACGCAGTATTTT CASSPSRSTDTQYF
TRBJ1-6 NA NA TRBV7-9 TGTGCCAGCAGCTTAGACAGCTCACCCCTCCACTTT CASSLDSSPLHF
TRBJ2-1 NA TRBD2 TRBV18 TGTGCCAGCTCACCTCGGCTAGCGGGGGGCCATGAGCAGTTCTTC CASSPRLAGGHEQFF
TRBJ2-3 many NA TRBV18 TGTGCCAGCTCACCATCCTCAATAGATACGCAGTATTTT CASSPSSIDTQYF
TRBJ2-6 NA NA TRBV10-2 TGCGCCAGCAGCCCGATGGGGGGTACTGGGGCCAACGTCCTGACTTTC CASSPMGGTGANVLTF
TRBJ2-5 NA NA TRBV2 TGTGCCAGCAGTCCGGAGGGACAAAGCCAGACCCAGTACTTC CASSPEGQSQTQYF
TRBJ2-1 few TRBD2 TRBV7-9 TGTGCCAGCAGCTCAAGCCCTACTAGCGGGGCTTACAATGAGCAGTTCTTC CASSSSPTSGAYNEQFF
TRBJ2-1 few TRBD2 TRBV6-6 TGTGCCAGCCGGGAGGGGTCCAGTCTGGCTGAGCAGTTCTTC CASREGSSLAEQFF
TRBJ1-2 few TRBD1 TRBV10-3 TGTGCCATCAGTGAACCGGGACAGGGGTACTATGGCTACACCTTC CAISEPGQGYYGYTF
TRBJ2-1 few TRBD2 TRBV4-2 TGTGCCAGCAGCCTGAGCCCGGGGGGGGCGTACAATGAGCAGTTCTTC CASSLSPGGAYNEQFF
TRBJ1-2 NA TRBD1 TRBV5-1 TGCGCCAGCAGCCCAGGGGGTGGGAACTATGGCTACACCTTC CASSPGGGNYGYTF
TRBJ1-1 few NA TRBV7-2 TGTGCCAGCAGCCCCCAAGGGGACACTGAAGCTTTCTTT CASSPQGDTEAFF
TRBJ2-5 few NA TRBV28 TGTGCCAGCAGCTCACAGGCTATCCAAGAGACCCAGTACTTC CASSSQAIQETQYF
TRBJ2-2 NA NA TRBV27 TGTGCCAGCAGTCCTGAGTGGGGGCGCTTAACCGGGGAGCTGTTTTTT CASSPEWGRLTGELFF
TRBJ2-5 NA TRBD2 TRBV6-5 TGTGCCAGCAATTACCAGCGGGGGACCTACCAAGAGACCCAGTACTTC CASNYQRGTYQETQYF
TRBJ1-6 NA TRBD1 TRBV7-2 TGTGCCAGCAGCTGGGACAGGAATTCACCCCTCCACTTT CASSWDRNSPLHF
TRBJ1-4 few NA TRBV1 TGCACCAGCAGCCAACCACGGCTGGACACTTCAACTAATGAAAAACTGTTTTTT CTSSQPRLDTSTNEKLFF
TRBJ2-7 many NA TRBV27 TGTGCCAGCAGTGACGGACCTCCCTACGAGCAGTACTTC CASSDGPPYEQYF
TRBJ1-2 few NA TRBV25-1 TGTGCCAGCAGTGAACCAGGGAGTCGCTATGGCTACACCTTC CASSEPGSRYGYTF
TRBJ2-7 few TRBD1 TRBV18 TGTGCCAGCTCACCCGGACAGGGATTGGACTACGAGCAGTACTTC CASSPGQGLDYEQYF
TRBJ2-7 NA NA TRBV7-9 TGTGCCAGCAGCTTCAGATACGAGCAGTACTTC CASSFRYEQYF
TRBJ1-1 few NA TRBV18 TGTGCCAGCTCACCTCGAAGGGGATCGGGCTTGAACACTGAAGCTTTCTTT CASSPRRGSGLNTEAFF
TRBJ1-5 NA TRBD1 TRBV6-5 TGTGCCAGCAGGCCCCAGGGGGATGGCAATCAGCCCCAGCATTTT CASRPQGDGNQPQHF
TRBJ1-1 NA NA TRBV7-2 TGTGCCAGCAGCTCCGGGCGGTCGAACACTGAAGCTTTCTTT CASSSGRSNTEAFF
TRBJ2-7 few NA TRBV4-3 TGCGCCAGCAGCCAAGATCAGGGCCCCGCGGGCGAGCAGTACTTC CASSQDQGPAGEQYF
TRBJ2-5 few NA TRBV2 TGTGCCAGCAGTGACCAGGGGACAAACCAAGAGACCCAGTACTTC CASSDQGTNQETQYF
TRBJ1-2 few NA TRBV6-6 TGTGCCAGCAGGAGGACGGAGGATTACTATGGCTACACCTTC CASRRTEDYYGYTF
TRBJ1-4 many TRBD1 TRBV7-9 TGTGCCAGCAGATACGGACAGGGGAAACTGTTTTTT CASRYGQGKLFF
TRBJ2-2 NA NA TRBV19 TGTGCCAGTAGTGGTGGGCCCCGGGGCACCGGGGAGCTGTTTTTT CASSGGPRGTGELFF
TRBJ2-3 few TRBD1 TRBV27 TGTGCCAGCAGTTCCCCTAACAGGGGAAGGTGGGATACGCAGTATTTT CASSSPNRGRWDTQYF
TRBJ2-5 few NA TRBV6-6 TGTGCCAGCACCCGGGACGGCAGGGAGACCCAGTACTTC CASTRDGRETQYF
TRBJ2-7 few TRBD1 TRBV7-9 TGTGCCAGCAGCTTGACAGGGGGCCAGAACGAGCAGTACTTC CASSLTGGQNEQYF
TRBJ1-6 NA TRBD1 TRBV30 TGTGCCTGGAGTCAGGGGGACCGTTCACCCCTCCACTTT CAWSQGDRSPLHF
TRBJ2-7 few NA TRBV4-2 TGTGCCAGCAGCCAAGAACAGGGCTACGAGCAGTACTTC CASSQEQGYEQYF
TRBJ2-3 NA TRBD2 TRBV13 TGTGCCAGCAGCCCCAGACTAGCGGGGGTCTCAGATACGCAGTATTTT CASSPRLAGVSDTQYF
TRBJ1-5 few NA TRBV7-2 TGTGCCAGCAGCGCCCGCGGGGTCTATAGCAATCAGCCCCAGCATTTT CASSARGVYSNQPQHF
TRBJ1-1 NA NA TRBV9 TGTGCCAGCAGCCTCCGAGGGGACACTGAAGCTTTCTTT CASSLRGDTEAFF
TRBJ2-3 NA TRBD2 TRBV5-1 TGCGCCAGCAGCTTAGCGGGGAGCAGGGATACGCAGTATTTT CASSLAGSRDTQYF
TRBJ2-5 few NA TRBV10-2 TGCGCCAGCAGTCTAGGGGCCCAAGAGACCCAGTACTTC CASSLGAQETQYF
TRBJ2-5 NA TRBD1 TRBV19 TGTGCCAGTAGTATAGTGGGACAGGAAGAGACCCAGTACTTC CASSIVGQEETQYF
TRBJ2-7 few NA TRBV5-4 TGTGCCAGCAGCTTTACATCGAGGAACGAGCAGTACTTC CASSFTSRNEQYF
TRBJ1-2 NA NA TRBV11-2 TGTGCCAGCAGCTTAGTTTCCTCCTATGGCTACACCTTC CASSLVSSYGYTF
TRBJ2-5 few NA TRBV9 TGTGCCAGCAGCGTAGGGGTCGTTTCGGCGGGGGAGACCCAGTACTTC CASSVGVVSAGETQYF
TRBJ2-2 NA NA TRBV28 TGTGCCAGCAGCCATGTGAAGCAGGCCCGGCTGTTTTTT CASSHVKQARLFF
TRBJ2-7 few TRBD1 TRBV7-9 TGTGCCAGCAGCTTAGGGACAGGAGCCTACGAGCAGTACTTC CASSLGTGAYEQYF
TRBJ1-4 NA NA TRBV9 TGTGCCAGCAGCAGGGGGTACCGTAATGAAAAACTGTTTTTT CASSRGYRNEKLFF
TRBJ2-1 few NA TRBV10-1 TGCGCCAGCAGTAAGTCCGAGGGTTACGAGCAGTTCTTC CASSKSEGYEQFF
TRBJ2-2 NA NA TRBV7-6 TGTGCCAGCAGCTTACGACCTACGAACACCGGGGAGCTGTTTTTT CASSLRPTNTGELFF
TRBJ1-2 few NA TRBV9 TGTGCCAGCGCCGGTCAGGGGCAGACTAACTATGGCTACACCTTC CASAGQGQTNYGYTF
TRBJ1-6 NA TRBD1 TRBV30 TGTGCCTGGAGTCCTCCGGGACAGCGCTATTCACCCCTCCACTTT CAWSPPGQRYSPLHF
TRBJ2-6 few NA TRBV7-2 TGTGCCAGCAGCTTTTTTGGCTGGGCCAACGTCCTGACTTTC CASSFFGWANVLTF
TRBJ2-7 NA NA TRBV6-5 TGTGCCAGCAGTTTCCGGGATTCCTACGAGCAGTACTTC CASSFRDSYEQYF
TRBJ2-3 few NA TRBV29-1 TGCAGCGTTCACGCCGGTGGCCTAACGGATACGCAGTATTTT CSVHAGGLTDTQYF